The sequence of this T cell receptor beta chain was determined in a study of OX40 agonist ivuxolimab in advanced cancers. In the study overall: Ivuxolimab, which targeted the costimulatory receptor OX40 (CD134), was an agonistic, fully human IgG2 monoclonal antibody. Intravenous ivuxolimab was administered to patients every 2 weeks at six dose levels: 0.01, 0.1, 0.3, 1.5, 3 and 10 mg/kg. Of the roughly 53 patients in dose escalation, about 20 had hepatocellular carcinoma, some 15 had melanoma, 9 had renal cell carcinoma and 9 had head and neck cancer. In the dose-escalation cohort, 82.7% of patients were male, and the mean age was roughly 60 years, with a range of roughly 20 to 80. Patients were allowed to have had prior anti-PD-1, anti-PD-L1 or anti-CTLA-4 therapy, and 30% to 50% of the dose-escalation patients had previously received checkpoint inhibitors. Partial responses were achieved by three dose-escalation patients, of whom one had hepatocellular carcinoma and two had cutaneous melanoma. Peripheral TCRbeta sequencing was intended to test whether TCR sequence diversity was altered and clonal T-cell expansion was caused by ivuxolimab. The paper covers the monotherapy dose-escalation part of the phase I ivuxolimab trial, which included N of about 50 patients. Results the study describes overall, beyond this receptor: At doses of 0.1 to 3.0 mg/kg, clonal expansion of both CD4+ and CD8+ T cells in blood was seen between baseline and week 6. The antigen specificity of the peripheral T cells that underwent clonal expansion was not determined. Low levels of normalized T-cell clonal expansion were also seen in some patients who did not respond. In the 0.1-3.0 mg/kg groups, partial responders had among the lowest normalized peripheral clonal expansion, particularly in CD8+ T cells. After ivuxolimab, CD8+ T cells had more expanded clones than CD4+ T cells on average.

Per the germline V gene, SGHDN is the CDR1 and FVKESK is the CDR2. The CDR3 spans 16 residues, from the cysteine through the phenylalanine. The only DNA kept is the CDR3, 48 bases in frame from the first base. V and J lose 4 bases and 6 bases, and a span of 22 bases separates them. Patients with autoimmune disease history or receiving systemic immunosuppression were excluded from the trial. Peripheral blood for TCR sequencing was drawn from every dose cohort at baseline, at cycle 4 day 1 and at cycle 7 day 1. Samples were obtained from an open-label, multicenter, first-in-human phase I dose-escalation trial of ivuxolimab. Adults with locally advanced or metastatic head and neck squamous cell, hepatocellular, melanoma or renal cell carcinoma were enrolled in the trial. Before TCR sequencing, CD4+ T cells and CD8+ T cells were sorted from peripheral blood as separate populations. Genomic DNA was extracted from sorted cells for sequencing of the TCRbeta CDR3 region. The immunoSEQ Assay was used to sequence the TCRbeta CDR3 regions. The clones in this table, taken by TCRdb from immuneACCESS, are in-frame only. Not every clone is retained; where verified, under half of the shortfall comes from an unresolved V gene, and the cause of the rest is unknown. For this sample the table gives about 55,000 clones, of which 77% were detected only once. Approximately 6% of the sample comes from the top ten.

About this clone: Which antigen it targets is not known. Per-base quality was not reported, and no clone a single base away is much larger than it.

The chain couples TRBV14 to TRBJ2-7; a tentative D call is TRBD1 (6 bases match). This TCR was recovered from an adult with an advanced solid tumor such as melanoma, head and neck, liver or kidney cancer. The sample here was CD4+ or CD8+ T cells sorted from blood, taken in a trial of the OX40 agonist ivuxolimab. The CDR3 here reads CASSLGGTGRISEQYF. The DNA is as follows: TGTGCCAGCAGCCTAGGGGGTACAGGGCGGATCTCCGAGCAGTACTTC.